The 15 T cell receptor beta chains below were found in one sample sequenced in a study of blood T cells in healthy people across ages. The use of a sample-barcoded 5' primer and a J-beta primer mix characterized a second PCR of about 7 to 12 cycles. In TCRdb, the 5' RACE reads were re-called with MiXCR into one record per CDR3 protein. The repertoire holds approximately 680,000 distinct CDR3 sequences, 32% seen once, with roughly 14% in the top ten. The sample taken for sequencing was blood. Source of these receptors: an elderly woman in good health.

The chain joins TRBV20-1 to TRBJ2-7; D unresolved. Germline V gene data show CDR1 as DFQATT and CDR2 as SNEGSKA (reference sequence). V lost 0 bases to trimming and J lost 4 bases, with 4 bases between them. CDR3 size: 11 residues. This chain's CDR3 is CSAREVYEQYF. CDR3 coding DNA: TGCAGTGCTAGAGAGGTTTACGAGCAGTACTTC.

The sample holds a few counts of this clonotype. The chain is built from TRBV5-1 and TRBJ2-5, with 12 bases matching TRBD2. V dropped 7 bases and J dropped 2; count of bases not matched to a gene: 6. The CDR3 sequence is 15 residues long. Germline CDR1 reads SGHRS; CDR2 reads YFSETQ. CDR3 loop: CASFRTSGTQETQYF. In nucleotides, the CDR3 is TGCGCCAGCTTTCGGACTAGCGGGACTCAAGAGACCCAGTACTTC.

As for this clonotype: A read error may explain this, as a much larger clone is one base away. This chain links TRBV7-2 with TRBJ2-5; 12 nucleotides align to TRBD2. Germline V gene sequence: CDR1 SGHTA, CDR2 FQGNSA. The CDR3 spans 16 residues. CDR3 residues: CAGSRSSGGAGETQYF. CDR3 nucleotides: TGTGCCGGCAGCCGGTCTAGCGGGGGGGCGGGAGAGACCCAGTACTTC.

This chain joins TRBV2 and TRBJ2-2; D is perhaps TRBD1 (6 bases). This CDR3 has 12 amino acids. The V gene lost 11 bases and the J gene lost 6 bases, with 13 bases spanning the gap. Germline values: CDR1 SNHLY, CDR2 FYNNEI. The CDR3 bases are TGTGCCGGGAAGGGGGACGCCGGGGAGCTGTTTTTT. It codes for CAGKGDAGELFF.

The sample holds many counts of this clonotype. The chain has TRBV7-2 and TRBJ2-3, with a weak D call TRBD2 (6 bases). This CDR3 region has 12 residues. Germline values: CDR1 SGHTA, CDR2 FQGNSA. The V end was cut by 5 bases, the J end by 9 bases, with 12 bases between. The CDR3 DNA sequence: TGTGCCAGCAGCCCGGGGACTGGGACGCAGTATTTT. Protein: CASSPGTGTQYF.

Concerning this clonotype itself: A read error may produce the germline difference seen at one junction end. The chain employs TRBV12-3 or TRBV12-4 and TRBJ2-3; a possible D gene is TRBD2 (5 bases). There are 14 residues in the CDR3. Here the CDR3 reads CASCSRASTDAQYF. The CDR3 DNA reads TGTGCCAGCTGTTCTAGAGCTAGCACAGATGCGCAGTATTTT.

To note about this clonotype: This may arise from a read error, as a much more abundant clone is one base away. The rearrangement links TRBV5-1 to TRBJ2-3; no clear D. The CDR3 length is 13 residues. Germline values: CDR1 SGHRS, CDR2 YFSETQ. The CDR3 here is CASGLSFGDTQYF. The CDR3 nucleotides read TGCGCCAGCGGCTTAAGTTTCGGGGATACGCAGTATTTT.

This clonotype has a single count. The CDR3 nucleotides are TGTGCCAGCAGCCATTGGGCCGGCAGCACTGAAGCTTTCTTT. This encodes CASSHWAGSTEAFF. V and J are TRBV14 and TRBJ1-1; no clear D. Trimming took 3 bases from V and 4 from J, leaving 12 bases between them. The length of the CDR3 is 14 residues. The V gene's germline CDR1 is SGHDN and CDR2 FVKESK.

Note on this clonotype: A much larger clonotype is one base distant, so this may be a read error. No conserved phenylalanine or tryptophan ends this CDR3, so it is likely a read error. The CDR3 spells CASSSGGLKTNYEQYL. The CDR3 DNA sequence: TGTGCCAGCAGTTCAGGGGGCCTAAAGACCAACTACGAGCAGTACTTA. The rearrangement links TRBV27 to TRBJ2-7, with 8 bases aligning to TRBD1. The CDR3 runs to 16 residues. V dropped 4 bases and J dropped 3; count of bases not matched to a gene: 11. The germline V gene encodes CDR1 MNHEY and CDR2 SMNVEV (reference sequence).

At least ten counts were recorded for this clonotype. This rearrangement joins TRBV14 to TRBJ2-5; no clear D. This CDR3 comprises 16 residues. Germline CDR1 and CDR2: SGHDN and FVKESK. V was pared by 0 bases and J by 5 bases, with 16 bases between. The CDR3 here is CASSQDRLARHETQYF. The CDR3 DNA follows: TGTGCCAGCAGCCAAGATAGGTTGGCGCGCCACGAGACCCAGTACTTC.

This clonotype was detected ten times or more. The chain joins TRBV5-6 to TRBJ2-5; D is perhaps TRBD1 or TRBD2 (5 bases each). There are 13 residues in the CDR3. V was pared by 0 bases and J by 7 bases, with 10 bases between. CDR1 and CDR2 from the germline V gene are SGHDT and YYEEEE. The CDR3 is CASSLGGTTTQYF. The CDR3 DNA reads as TGTGCCAGCAGCTTGGGAGGGACCACGACCCAGTACTTC.

This clonotype was seen at least ten times. The chain uses TRBV7-3 and TRBJ2-7; the match to TRBD1 covers 9 bases. Germline V gives CDR1 SGHTA, CDR2 FQGTGA. The CDR3 totals 15 residues. With V trimmed by 5 bases and J by 3 bases, 8 bases remained unmatched. The CDR3: CASSPQGQGNYEQYF. CDR3 nucleotides: TGTGCCAGCAGCCCGCAGGGACAGGGAAACTACGAGCAGTACTTC.

A remark on this clonotype: A much larger clonotype is one base distant, so this may be a read error. The chain employs TRBV20-1 and TRBJ2-1, with D maybe TRBD2 (6 bases). The J call is in doubt because the DNA end fits TRBJ2-7 better. Germline CDR1 reads DFQATT; CDR2 reads SNEGSKA (reference sequence). The CDR3 sequence is 14 residues long. CDR3 sequence reads: CSAQNSGGGNEQYF. The CDR3 DNA is TGCAGTGCTCAAAACAGTGGGGGAGGCAATGAGCAGTACTTC.

This clonotype was seen ten or more times. The CDR3 here is CASSPPGAEDYGYTF. The CDR3, as DNA: TGTGCCAGCAGTCCCCCGGGCGCCGAGGACTATGGCTACACCTTC. The V and J genes are TRBV12-3 or TRBV12-4 and TRBJ1-2; D ambiguous. V lost 5 bases and J lost 3, with 16 bases in between. This CDR3 is 15 amino acids long.

In this sample, this clonotype turned up many times. This chain connects TRBV7-2 to TRBJ2-3; 7 bases are a match to TRBD1. Germline V gene lookup returns CDR1 SGHTA and CDR2 FQGNSA. The CDR3 has 16 residues. V shed 2 bases, J shed 2 bases, and the junction held 7 bases outside the gene matches. The DNA of the CDR3 is TGTGCCAGCAGCTTACACCGACAGGGCTCCACAGATACGCAGTATTTT. Translating it yields CASSLHRQGSTDTQYF.